This T cell receptor beta chain stems from a study of CD8 T cells in Susac syndrome. Sequencing of TCR beta was carried out in blood CD8+ and CD4+ T cells. The multiple sclerosis control group comprised treatment-naive patients with stable or active relapsing-remitting disease. TEMRA cells were FACS-enriched, with CD8+ and CD4+ T cells isolated negatively. Random hexamers were used to reverse transcribe an amount of about 0.45 to 1 ug RNA. Amplification of TCR beta CDR3 spanned 54 Vbeta and 13 Jbeta via immunoSEQ multiplex PCR. TCRdb used MiXCR to reprocess the immunoSEQ multiplex PCR reads, holding one entry per CDR3 protein. The sample shows approximately 150,000 distinct CDR3 sequences, approximately 96% of them seen only once. The specimen sequenced was CD4+ T cells from PBMCs. This clonotype was obtained from a human donor with multiple sclerosis.

CDR3 amino acids: CASSQSRVHKNKSYNEQFF. CDR3 sequence (DNA): TGCGCCAGCAGTCAATCGAGGGTACACAAAAACAAATCCTACAATGAGCAGTTCTTC. This rearrangement joins TRBV23-1 to TRBJ2-1; D perhaps matches TRBD2 (5 bases). TRBV23-1 is an open reading frame whose function is uncertain. Trimming left V 0 bases short and J 1 base short, with 19 bases between. CDR3 length equals 19 residues.